The TCR beta chain under discussion was sequenced for a study of blood T cell repertoires in COVID-19. Repertoires were generated with immunoSEQ multiplex PCR, while TCRdb's copy carries only in-frame clones and drops some. The sample shows 60,000 to 90,000 clones, around 67% of them seen only once. CDR3 size: 11 residues. V gave up 5 bases and J gave up 7 bases, with 8 bases separating them. CDR1 and CDR2 (germline): LGHDT, YNNKEL (reference sequence). This clonotype was obtained from a human donor with acute or convalescent COVID-19. The donor label of this sample is uncertain. The sample was peripheral blood. This chain links TRBV3-1 (or the pseudogene TRBV3-2) with TRBJ1-2, with D possibly matching TRBD1 (5 bases). The CDR3 region has the DNA TGTGCCAGCAGCTCAGGGTTTGGCTACACCTTC. Protein sequence: CASSSGFGYTF.